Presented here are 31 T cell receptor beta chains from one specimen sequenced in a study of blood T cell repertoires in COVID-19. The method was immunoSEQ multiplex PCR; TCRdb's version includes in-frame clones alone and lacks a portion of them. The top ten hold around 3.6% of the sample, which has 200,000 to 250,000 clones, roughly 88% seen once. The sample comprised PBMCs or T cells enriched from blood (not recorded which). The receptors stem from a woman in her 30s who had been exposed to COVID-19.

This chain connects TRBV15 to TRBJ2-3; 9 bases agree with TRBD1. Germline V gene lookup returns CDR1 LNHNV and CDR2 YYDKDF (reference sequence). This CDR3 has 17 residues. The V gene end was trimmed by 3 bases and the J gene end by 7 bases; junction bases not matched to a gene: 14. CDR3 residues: CATSREGRGTGINTQYF. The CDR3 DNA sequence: TGTGCCACCAGCAGGGAAGGAAGGGGGACAGGGATCAATACGCAGTATTTT.

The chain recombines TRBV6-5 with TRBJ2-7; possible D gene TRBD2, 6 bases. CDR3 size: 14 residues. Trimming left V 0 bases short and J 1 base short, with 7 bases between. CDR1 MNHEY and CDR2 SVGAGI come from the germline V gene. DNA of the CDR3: TGTGCCAGCAGTTACTCCGGGGGATCCTACGAGCAGTACTTC. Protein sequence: CASSYSGGSYEQYF.

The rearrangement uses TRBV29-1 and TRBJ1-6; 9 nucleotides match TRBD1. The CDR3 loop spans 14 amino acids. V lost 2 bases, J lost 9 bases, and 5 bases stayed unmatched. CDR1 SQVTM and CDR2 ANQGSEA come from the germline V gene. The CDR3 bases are TGCAGCGTTGAAACAGGGGGCAAGGGTTCACCCCTCCACTTT. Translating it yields CSVETGGKGSPLHF.

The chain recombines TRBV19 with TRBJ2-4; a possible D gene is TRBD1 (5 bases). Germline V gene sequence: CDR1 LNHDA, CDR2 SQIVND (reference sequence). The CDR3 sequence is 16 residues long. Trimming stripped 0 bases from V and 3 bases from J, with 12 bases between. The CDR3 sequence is CASSIDPLGVKNIQYF. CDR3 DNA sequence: TGTGCCAGTAGTATAGATCCCCTAGGGGTCAAAAACATTCAGTACTTC.

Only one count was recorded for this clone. In nucleotides, the CDR3 is TGTGCCAGCAGCCCGGGACTGAATAGCAATCAGCCCCAGCATTTT. Amino acids: CASSPGLNSNQPQHF. V and J are TRBV7-9 and TRBJ1-5; possibly TRBD1 for D (5 bases). V was trimmed by 5 bases and J by 0 bases, leaving 11 bases between them. This CDR3 has 15 residues. Looked up from germline, CDR1 is SEHNR and CDR2 is FQNEAQ (reference sequence).

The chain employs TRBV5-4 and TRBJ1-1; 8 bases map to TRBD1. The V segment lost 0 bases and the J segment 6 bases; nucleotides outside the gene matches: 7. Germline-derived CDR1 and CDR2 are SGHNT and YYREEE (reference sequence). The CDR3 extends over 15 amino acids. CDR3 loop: CASSLVGRGQAEAFF. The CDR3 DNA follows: TGTGCCAGCAGCTTGGTAGGCAGGGGGCAGGCTGAAGCTTTCTTT.

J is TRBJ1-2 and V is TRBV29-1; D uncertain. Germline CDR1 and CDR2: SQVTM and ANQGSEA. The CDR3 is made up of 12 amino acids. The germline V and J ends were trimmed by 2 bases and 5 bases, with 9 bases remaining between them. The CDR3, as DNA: TGCAGCGTTGAAACCCACTCGTATGGCTACACCTTC. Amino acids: CSVETHSYGYTF.

The CDR3 bases are TGCAGCGTCCGGGACAGGGTTATCACTGAAGCTTTCTTT. Its protein is CSVRDRVITEAFF. The rearrangement uses TRBV29-1 and TRBJ1-1, with TRBD1 identical over 9 bases. Germline CDR1 and CDR2: SQVTM and ANQGSEA. The CDR3 spans 13 residues. V gave up 6 bases and J gave up 4 bases; unmatched junction bases: 6.

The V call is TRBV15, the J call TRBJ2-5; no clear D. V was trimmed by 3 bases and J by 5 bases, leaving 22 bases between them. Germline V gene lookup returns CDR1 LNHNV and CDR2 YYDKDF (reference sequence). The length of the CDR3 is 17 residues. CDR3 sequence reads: CATSSPSVSESSETQYF. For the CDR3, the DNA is TGTGCCACCAGCAGCCCGTCCGTTTCGGAGAGTTCGGAGACCCAGTACTTC.

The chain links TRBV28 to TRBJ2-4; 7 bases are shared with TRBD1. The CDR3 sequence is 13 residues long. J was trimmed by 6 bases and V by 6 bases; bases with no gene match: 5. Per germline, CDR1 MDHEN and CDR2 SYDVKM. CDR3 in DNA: TGTGCCAGCAGCCAACAGGGGCTAAACATTCAGTACTTC. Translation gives CASSQQGLNIQYF.

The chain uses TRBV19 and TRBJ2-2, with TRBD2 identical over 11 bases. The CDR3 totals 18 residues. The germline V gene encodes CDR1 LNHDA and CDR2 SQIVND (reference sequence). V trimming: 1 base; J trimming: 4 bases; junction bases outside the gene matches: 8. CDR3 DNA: TGTGCCAGTAGTATAGGATGGACTAGCGGGCTCCGCACCGGGGAGCTGTTTTTT. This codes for CASSIGWTSGLRTGELFF. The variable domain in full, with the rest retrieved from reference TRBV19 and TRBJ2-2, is DGGITQSPKYLFRKEGQNVTLSCEQNLNHDAMYWYRQDPGQGLRLIYYSQIVNDFQKGDIAEGYSVSREKKESFPLTVTSAQKNPTAFYLCASSIGWTSGLRTGELFFGEGSRLTVL.

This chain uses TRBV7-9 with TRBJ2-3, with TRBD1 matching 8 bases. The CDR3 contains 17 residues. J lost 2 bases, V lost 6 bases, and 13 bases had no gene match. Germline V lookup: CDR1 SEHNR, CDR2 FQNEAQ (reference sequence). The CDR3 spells CASSQPPGQEITDTQYF. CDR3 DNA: TGTGCCAGCAGTCAACCACCGGGACAGGAGATCACAGATACGCAGTATTTT.

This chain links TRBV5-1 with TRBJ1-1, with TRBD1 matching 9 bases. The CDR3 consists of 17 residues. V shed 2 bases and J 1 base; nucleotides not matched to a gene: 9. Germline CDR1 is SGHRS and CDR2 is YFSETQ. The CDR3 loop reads CASSLGHTGGTNTEAFF. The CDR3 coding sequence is TGCGCCAGCAGCTTAGGCCACACAGGGGGCACGAACACTGAAGCTTTCTTT.

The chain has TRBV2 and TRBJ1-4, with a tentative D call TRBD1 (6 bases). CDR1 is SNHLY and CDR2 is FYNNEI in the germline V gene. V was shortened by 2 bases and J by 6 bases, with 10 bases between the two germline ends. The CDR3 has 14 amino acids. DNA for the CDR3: TGTGCCAGCAGTGAATGGACAGAGCATGAAAAACTGTTTTTT. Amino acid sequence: CASSEWTEHEKLFF.

CDR3 sequence: CASSHSGQGHQPQHF. The CDR3 coding sequence is TGTGCCAGCAGCCATTCGGGACAGGGTCATCAGCCCCAGCATTTT. The V call is TRBV7-9, the J call TRBJ1-5, with 9 bases lining up with TRBD1. The germline V gene encodes CDR1 SEHNR and CDR2 FQNEAQ (reference sequence). V trimming: 5 bases; J trimming: 5 bases; junction bases outside the gene matches: 7. This CDR3 region has 15 residues.

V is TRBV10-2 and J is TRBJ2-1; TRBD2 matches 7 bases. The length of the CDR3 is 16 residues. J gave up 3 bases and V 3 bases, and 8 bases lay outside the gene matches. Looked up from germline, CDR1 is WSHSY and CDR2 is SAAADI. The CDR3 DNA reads TGCGCCAGCAGTGAATCTTCTAGCGGATACTACAATGAGCAGTTCTTC. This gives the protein CASSESSSGYYNEQFF.

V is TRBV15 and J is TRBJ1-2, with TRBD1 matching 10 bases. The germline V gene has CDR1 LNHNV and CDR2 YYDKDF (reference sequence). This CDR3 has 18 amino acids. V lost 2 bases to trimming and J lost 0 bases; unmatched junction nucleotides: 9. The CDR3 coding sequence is TGTGCCACCAGCAGATCCTTTGACAGGGGGCAAACTAACTATGGCTACACCTTC. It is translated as CATSRSFDRGQTNYGYTF.

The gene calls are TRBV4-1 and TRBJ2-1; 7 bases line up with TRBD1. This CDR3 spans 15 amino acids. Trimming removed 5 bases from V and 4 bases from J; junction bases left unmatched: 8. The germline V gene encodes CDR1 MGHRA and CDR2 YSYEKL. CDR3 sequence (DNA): TGCGCCAGCAGCTACCGGGACAGTCCTTACAATGAGCAGTTCTTC. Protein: CASSYRDSPYNEQFF.

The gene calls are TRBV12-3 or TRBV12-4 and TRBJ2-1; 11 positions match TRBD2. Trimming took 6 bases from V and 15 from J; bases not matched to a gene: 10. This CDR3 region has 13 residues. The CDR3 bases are TGTGCCAGCAGCCCACTAGCGGGAGATTCTCGGTTCTTC. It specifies CASSPLAGDSRFF.

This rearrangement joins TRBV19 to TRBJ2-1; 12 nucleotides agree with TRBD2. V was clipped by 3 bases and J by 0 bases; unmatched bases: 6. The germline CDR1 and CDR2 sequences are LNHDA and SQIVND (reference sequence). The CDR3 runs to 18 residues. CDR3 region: CASSIWLAGGSSYNEQFF. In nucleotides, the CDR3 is TGTGCCAGTAGTATTTGGCTAGCGGGAGGGAGCTCCTACAATGAGCAGTTCTTC. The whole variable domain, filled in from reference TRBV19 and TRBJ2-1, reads DGGITQSPKYLFRKEGQNVTLSCEQNLNHDAMYWYRQDPGQGLRLIYYSQIVNDFQKGDIAEGYSVSREKKESFPLTVTSAQKNPTAFYLCASSIWLAGGSSYNEQFFGPGTRLTVL.

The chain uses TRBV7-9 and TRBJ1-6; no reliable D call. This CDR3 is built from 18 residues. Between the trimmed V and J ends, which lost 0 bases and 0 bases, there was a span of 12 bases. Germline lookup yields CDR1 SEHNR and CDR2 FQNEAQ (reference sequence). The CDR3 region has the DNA TGTGCCAGCAGCTTAGCGAGGGCGGGGAGCTCCTATAATTCACCCCTCCACTTT. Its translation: CASSLARAGSSYNSPLHF.

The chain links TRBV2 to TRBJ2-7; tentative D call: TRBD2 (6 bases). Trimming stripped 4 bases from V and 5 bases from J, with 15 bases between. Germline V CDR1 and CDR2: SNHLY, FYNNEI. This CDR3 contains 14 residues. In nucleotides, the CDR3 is TGTGCCAGCAGTGTGCCAGCGGGCAGTCACGAGCAGTACTTC. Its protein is CASSVPAGSHEQYF.

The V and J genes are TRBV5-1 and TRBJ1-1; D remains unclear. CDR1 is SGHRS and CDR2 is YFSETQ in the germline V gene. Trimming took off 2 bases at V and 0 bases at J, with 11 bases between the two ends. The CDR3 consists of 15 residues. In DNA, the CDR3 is TGCGCCAGCAGCTTTGCGGGTAACATGAACACTGAAGCTTTCTTT. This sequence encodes CASSFAGNMNTEAFF.

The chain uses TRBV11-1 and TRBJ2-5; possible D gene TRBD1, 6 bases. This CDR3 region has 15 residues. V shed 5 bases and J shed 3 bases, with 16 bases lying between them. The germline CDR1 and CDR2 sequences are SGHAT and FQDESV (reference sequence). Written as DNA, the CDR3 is TGTGCCAGCAGCCGTAGGACAGCTCAAAAAGAGACCCAGTACTTC. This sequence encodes CASSRRTAQKETQYF.

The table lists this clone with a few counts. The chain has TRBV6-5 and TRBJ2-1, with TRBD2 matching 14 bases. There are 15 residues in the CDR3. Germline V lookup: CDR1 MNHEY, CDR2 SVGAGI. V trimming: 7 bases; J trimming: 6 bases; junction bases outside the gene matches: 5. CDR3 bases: TGTGCCAGCAAGGGACTAGCGGGAGTAGGCAATGAGCAGTTCTTC. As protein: CASKGLAGVGNEQFF.

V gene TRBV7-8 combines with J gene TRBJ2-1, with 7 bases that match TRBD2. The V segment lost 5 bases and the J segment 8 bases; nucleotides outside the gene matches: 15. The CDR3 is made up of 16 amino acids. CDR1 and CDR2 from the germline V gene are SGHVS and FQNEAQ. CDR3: CASSLILGREGHEQFF. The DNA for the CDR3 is TGTGCCAGCAGCCTTATCCTGGGGAGGGAGGGGCATGAGCAGTTCTTC.

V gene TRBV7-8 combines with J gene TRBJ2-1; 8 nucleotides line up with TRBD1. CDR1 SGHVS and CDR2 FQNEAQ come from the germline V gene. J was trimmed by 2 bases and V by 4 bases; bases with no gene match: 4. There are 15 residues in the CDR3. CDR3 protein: CASSYRGTAYNEQFF. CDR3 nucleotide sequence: TGTGCCAGCAGCTACAGGGGGACGGCCTACAATGAGCAGTTCTTC.

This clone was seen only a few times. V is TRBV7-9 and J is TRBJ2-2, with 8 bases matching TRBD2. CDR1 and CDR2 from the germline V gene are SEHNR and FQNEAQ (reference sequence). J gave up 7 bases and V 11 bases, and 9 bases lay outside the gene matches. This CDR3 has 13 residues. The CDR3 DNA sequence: TGTGCCGCGAGCGGGAGTGTAGGCGGGGAGCTGTTTTTT. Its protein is CAASGSVGGELFF.

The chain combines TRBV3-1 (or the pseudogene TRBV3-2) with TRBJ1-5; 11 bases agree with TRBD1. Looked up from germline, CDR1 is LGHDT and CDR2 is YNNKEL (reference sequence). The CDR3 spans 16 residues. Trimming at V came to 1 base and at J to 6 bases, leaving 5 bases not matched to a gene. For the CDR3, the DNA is TGTGCCAGCAGCCAAGGGACAGGGGGCCGGTTTCAGCCCCAGCATTTT. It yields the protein CASSQGTGGRFQPQHF.

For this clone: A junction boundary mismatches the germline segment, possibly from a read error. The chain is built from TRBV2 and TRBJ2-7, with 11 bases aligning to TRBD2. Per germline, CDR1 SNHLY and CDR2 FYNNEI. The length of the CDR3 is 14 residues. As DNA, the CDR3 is TGTGCCAGCAGGGAAGGGACTAGCGGCTACGAGCAGTACTTC. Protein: CASREGTSGYEQYF.

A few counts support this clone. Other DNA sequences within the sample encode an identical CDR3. The CDR3 is CAISRGSYNEQFF. CDR3 coding DNA: TGTGCCATCAGCAGGGGCTCCTACAATGAGCAGTTCTTC. The genes are TRBV10-3 and TRBJ2-1, with a possible D match to TRBD1 (6 bases). V lost 6 bases and J lost 0, with 6 bases in between. The CDR3 contains 13 residues. Germline-derived CDR1 and CDR2 are ENHRY and SYGVKD.